This TCR beta chain is from a study of T-cell reconstitution after alpha-beta-depleted transplantation in children. Per germline, CDR1 LNHNV and CDR2 YYDKDF (reference sequence). After removal of 2 bases from V and 1 base from J, the junction contained 7 bases not matched to a gene. The CDR3 sequence is 16 residues long. Using unique molecular identifiers, the investigators prepared the TCRbeta library. One entry per CDR3 protein results from TCRdb running MiXCR on the PCR reads. The table lists hundreds of thousands of distinct CDR3 sequences, 11% of them singletons. This sample comprised PBMCs, obtained before TCRalphabeta/CD19-depleted stem cell transplant. This sequence originates from a child less than two years old with acute myeloid leukemia, due to receive a stem cell transplant. The V call is TRBV15, the J call TRBJ2-7, with TRBD1 matching 8 bases. The CDR3 region is CATSRSTQGGSYEQYF. CDR3 nucleotides: TGTGCCACCAGCAGAAGTACACAGGGGGGTTCCTACGAGCAGTACTTC.